The table lists the clone carrying this T cell receptor beta chain with many counts. Disease duration was under 3 months in the ophthalmopathy patients, who also had a Clinical Activity Score of at least 3 and a NOSPECS grade of at least 4. The PBMCs had their origin in roughly 9.4 ml of fresh peripheral blood. This CDR3 spans 15 amino acids. The V and J ends lost 6 bases and 7 bases respectively, with 18 bases between them. Germline loops: CDR1 MDHEN, CDR2 SYDVKM. Authors of the study amplified TCR beta CDR3 regions from RNA transcripts. The HTBI set primed first-round TCR CDR3 RT-PCR. TCRdb reprocessed the multiplex PCR reads with MiXCR, giving one entry per CDR3 protein. The sample carries 300,000 to 500,000 distinct CDR3 sequences, 11% to 15% recorded once. The sample is drawn from a study of T cells in Graves' hyperthyroidism and ophthalmopathy.

The chain links TRBV28 to TRBJ1-4; tentative D call: TRBD1 (6 bases). This sequence originates from a man aged 50 to 59 with Graves' ophthalmopathy. Sequencing input: blood. DNA for the CDR3: TGTGCCAGCAGCCCGGGGGCCTTATCTACTGAAAAACTGTTTTTT. Its protein product is CASSPGALSTEKLFF.